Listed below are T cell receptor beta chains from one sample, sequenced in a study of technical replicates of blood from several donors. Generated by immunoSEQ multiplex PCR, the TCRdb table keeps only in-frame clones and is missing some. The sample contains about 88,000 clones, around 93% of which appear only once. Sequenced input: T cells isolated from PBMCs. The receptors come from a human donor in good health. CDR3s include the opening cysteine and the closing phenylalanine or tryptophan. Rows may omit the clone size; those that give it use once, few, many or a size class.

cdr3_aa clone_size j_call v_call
CASSLKSGPTGELFF . TRBJ2-2 TRBV5-1
CASSSFTHYGEQYF . TRBJ2-7 TRBV11-2
CASSHVREGLFTGELFF . TRBJ2-2 TRBV9
CASSRQKIGPNEKLFF . TRBJ1-4 TRBV23-1
CAIRPPAGEPNYNEQFF . TRBJ2-1 TRBV10-3
CASSEARLAGAGELFF . TRBJ2-2 TRBV6-1
CTSSQDSSGSMNEQFF . TRBJ2-1 TRBV1
CAWSVSRTSGGLGTQETQYF . TRBJ2-5 TRBV30
CASRTQGARDTGELFF few TRBJ2-2 TRBV19
CASSFGSGGFLGYEQYF . TRBJ2-7 TRBV5-5
CASSPTTGGANIQYF . TRBJ2-4 TRBV5-5
CASSSGTEPNEKLFF . TRBJ1-4 TRBV28
CASSGGQDGNTIYF . TRBJ1-3 TRBV9
CASTNPTLKTQYF . TRBJ2-5 TRBV6-5
CASSLSRPLRGNYGYTF . TRBJ1-2 TRBV7-9
CASSYEVGQPQHF . TRBJ1-5 TRBV6-5
CASKVLGTSANEQFF . TRBJ2-1 TRBV28
CASSSGSGYTF . TRBJ1-2 TRBV19
CASSNAGSPEAFF . TRBJ1-1 TRBV18
CASSLGGLAGGPEQFF . TRBJ2-1 TRBV7-9
CAIRETGGPYYEQYF . TRBJ2-7 TRBV10-3
CATAGADQPQHF . TRBJ1-5 TRBV10-3
CASSDRTGGPGELFF . TRBJ2-2 TRBV2
CASSLASGWSTDTQYF . TRBJ2-3 TRBV7-9
CASSPSGTQREQYF . TRBJ2-7 TRBV7-3
CASSVGGGFGNSPLHF . TRBJ1-6 TRBV9
CASSERGLSTEAFF . TRBJ1-1 TRBV25-1
CSGLVIFSSYNEQFF . TRBJ2-1 TRBV29-1
CASSEGPGIWSPDTQYF . TRBJ2-3 TRBV2
CASSFARGIQETQYF once TRBJ2-5 TRBV5-1
CASSYEAGTYEQYF . TRBJ2-7 TRBV6-5
CASSLLGQGDNEQFF . TRBJ2-1 TRBV5-6
CASSSPDRLNTEAFF . TRBJ1-1 TRBV28
CASSPRGDTEAFF few TRBJ1-1 TRBV4-1
CASGARGPTGHAEAFF . TRBJ1-1 TRBV27
CASSVADLANREAFF few TRBJ1-1 TRBV9
CASSPFVAENEKLFF . TRBJ1-4 TRBV18
CASSYSMGGTDEAFF . TRBJ1-1 TRBV6-5
CASSQDRLYSSETQYF few TRBJ2-5 TRBV14
CASSITGGGFF . TRBJ1-1 TRBV7-3
CAWSVGGEQYF . TRBJ2-7 TRBV30
CATSRESISTDTQYF . TRBJ2-3 TRBV15
CASSGVRVDGYTF . TRBJ1-2 TRBV6-1
CASSPTIGALYNEQFF . TRBJ2-1 TRBV11-3
CASRAGQGATDTQYF . TRBJ2-3 TRBV6-1
CASSDNRANYGYTF . TRBJ1-2 TRBV2
CASSPITTSGNFEQFF . TRBJ2-1 TRBV18
CASSGGQGNYGYTF . TRBJ1-2 TRBV6-6
CAIKGPGLGGYTF . TRBJ1-2 TRBV10-3
CASSLGGTTEAFF . TRBJ1-1 TRBV5-1
CASSHAGTIFNEQFF . TRBJ2-1 TRBV28
CASSLDGGVANYGYTF . TRBJ1-2 TRBV7-2